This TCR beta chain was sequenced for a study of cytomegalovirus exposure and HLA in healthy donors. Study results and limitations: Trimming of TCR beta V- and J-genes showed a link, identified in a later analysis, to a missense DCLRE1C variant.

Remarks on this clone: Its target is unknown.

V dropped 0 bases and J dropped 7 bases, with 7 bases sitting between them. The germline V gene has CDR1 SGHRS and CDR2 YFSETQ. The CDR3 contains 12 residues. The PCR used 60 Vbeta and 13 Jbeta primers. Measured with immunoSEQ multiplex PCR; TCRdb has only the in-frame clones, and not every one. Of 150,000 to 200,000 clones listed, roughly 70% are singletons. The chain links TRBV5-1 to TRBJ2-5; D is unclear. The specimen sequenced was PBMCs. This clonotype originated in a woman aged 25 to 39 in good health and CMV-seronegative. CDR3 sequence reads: CASSLESGTQYF. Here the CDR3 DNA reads TGCGCCAGCAGCTTGGAGAGTGGGACCCAGTACTTC.